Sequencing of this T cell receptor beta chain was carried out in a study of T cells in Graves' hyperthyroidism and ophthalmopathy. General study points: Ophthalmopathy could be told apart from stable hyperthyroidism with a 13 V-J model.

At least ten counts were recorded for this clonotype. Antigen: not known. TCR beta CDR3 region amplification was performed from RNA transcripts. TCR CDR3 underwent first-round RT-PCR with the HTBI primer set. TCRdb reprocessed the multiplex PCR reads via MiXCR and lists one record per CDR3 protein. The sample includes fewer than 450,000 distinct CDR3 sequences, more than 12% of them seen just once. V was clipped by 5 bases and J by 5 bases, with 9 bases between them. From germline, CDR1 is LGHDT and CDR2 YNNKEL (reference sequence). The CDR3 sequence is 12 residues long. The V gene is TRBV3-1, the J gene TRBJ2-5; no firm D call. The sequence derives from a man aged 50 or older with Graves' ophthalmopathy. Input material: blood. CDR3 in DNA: TGTGCCAGCAGCAGCATAGGGGAGACCCAGTACTTC. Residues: CASSSIGETQYF.